The 28 T cell receptor beta chains in this list originate from one sample, sequenced in a study of patients and donors after allogeneic stem cell transplantation (dated by TCRdb to 2020 to 2021). The library was prepared using RT-PCR. Sequencing instrument: NextSeq 550. Clones were called with MiXCR by TCRdb after fastp trimmed the public reads at Q25, and only in-frame beta chains were retained. Rows are combined by CDR3 protein, so each entry shows the most common genes and DNA. The sample table contains about 410,000 distinct CDR3 sequences; only one count was recorded for around 15% of them. Over 6% of the sample rests with the top ten. Material: blood, either unsorted or a sorted T cell fraction (not recorded which). Receptors were obtained from a human donor who was either an allogeneic HSCT recipient or a stem cell or donor lymphocyte infusion donor (not recorded which). It is not recorded whose cells these are; they may come from a transplant donor.

The sample holds a few counts of this clonotype. V gene TRBV5-6 combines with J gene TRBJ2-7, with TRBD1 as a possible D gene (6 bases). The germline V gene encodes CDR1 SGHDT and CDR2 YYEEEE. Trimming removed 4 bases from V and 5 bases from J, with 19 bases in between. The CDR3 spans 15 residues. The CDR3: CASSRSRTVRDEQYF. The CDR3 DNA follows: TGTGCCAGCAGCAGAAGCAGGACAGTGCGGGACGAGCAGTACTTC.

This clonotype was seen a few times. The chain's CDR3 is CASSRTGGSGNTIYF. CDR3 nucleotide sequence: TGTGCCAGCAGCCGGACAGGGGGCTCCGGAAACACCATATATTTT. The genes are TRBV6-1 and TRBJ1-3, with 11 bases fitting TRBD1. The CDR3 contains 15 residues. Germline CDR1 MNHNS, CDR2 SASEGT. V shed 6 bases, J shed 4 bases, and the junction held 5 bases outside the gene matches.

The chain joins TRBV4-3 to TRBJ2-1; D is ambiguous. The CDR3 loop spans 13 amino acids. Per germline, CDR1 LGHNA and CDR2 YSLEER. Trimming took 5 bases from V and 9 from J, leaving 14 bases between them. CDR3 nucleotide sequence: TGCGCCAGCAGCAGTTCTTACGATGGTGAGCAGTTCTTC. Its translation is CASSSSYDGEQFF.

This clonotype was counted a few times. The chain combines TRBV20-1 with TRBJ1-5, with TRBD1 as a possible D gene (5 bases). Trimming stripped 0 bases from V and 6 bases from J, with 12 bases between. Germline CDR1 and CDR2: DFQATT and SNEGSKA (reference sequence). The CDR3 length is 14 residues. CDR3 amino acids: CSARDSLGVQPQHF. In DNA form, the CDR3 reads TGCAGTGCTAGAGATTCCTTAGGGGTTCAGCCCCAGCATTTT.

The sample holds many counts of this clonotype. The chain joins TRBV4-1 to TRBJ2-7, with a tentative D call TRBD1 (6 bases). Germline V gene data show CDR1 as MGHRA and CDR2 as YSYEKL. The CDR3 is made up of 13 amino acids. V was cut by 3 bases and J by 4 bases, with 10 bases left in between. CDR3 in amino acids: CASSQGHLYEQYF. For the CDR3, the DNA is TGCGCCAGCAGCCAGGGACACCTTTACGAGCAGTACTTC.

This clonotype was observed many times. The genes are TRBV4-2 and TRBJ2-1, with TRBD1 identical over 8 bases. This CDR3 has 15 amino acids. Germline CDR1 LGHNA, CDR2 YNFKEQ. Trimming removed 1 base from V and 3 bases from J; junction bases left unmatched: 2. The CDR3 protein is CASSQADRVYNEQFF. The CDR3 DNA reads TGTGCCAGCAGCCAAGCGGACAGGGTCTACAATGAGCAGTTCTTC.

This clonotype was picked up many times. The V and J genes are TRBV3-1 and TRBJ2-2; D gene ambiguous. V was pared by 0 bases and J by 6 bases, with 17 bases between. From germline, CDR1 is LGHDT and CDR2 YNNKEL (reference sequence). This CDR3 comprises 17 residues. In DNA form, the CDR3 reads TGTGCCAGCAGCCAAGAAGGTCCGGTGGTGGTAGCCGGGGAGCTGTTTTTT. It codes for CASSQEGPVVVAGELFF.

The chain links TRBV21-1 to TRBJ2-7; the table assigns TRBD1, which was not confirmed against the DNA. TRBV21-1 is reported as a pseudogene. CDR3 length: 13 amino acids. CDR3 sequence reads: CATRVSFSYEQYF. The CDR3 coding sequence is TGTGCCACCCGGGTCAGCTTTTCCTACGAGCAGTACTTC.

This clonotype appeared a few times. The rearrangement links TRBV5-1 to TRBJ2-5, with 8 positions matching TRBD2. CDR1 SGHRS and CDR2 YFSETQ come from the germline V gene. V lost 3 bases and J lost 5; bases outside the gene matches: 6. CDR3 length equals 14 residues. CDR3 region: CASSWTSRGETQYF. DNA of the CDR3: TGCGCCAGCAGCTGGACTAGCAGAGGGGAGACCCAGTACTTC.

This clonotype was seen once. The chain couples TRBV4-2 to TRBJ2-2, with D unresolved. Trimming cost V 1 base and J 6 bases, with 18 bases left between them. Germline-derived CDR1 and CDR2 are LGHNA and YNFKEQ. The CDR3 contains 17 residues. CDR3 coding DNA: TGTGCCAGCAGCCAAGTTAAAACGACCCGAGTCCCCGGGGAGCTGTTTTTT. Translation gives CASSQVKTTRVPGELFF.

V gene TRBV5-1 combines with J gene TRBJ1-1; the D gene is possibly TRBD1 (6 bases). Per the germline V gene, CDR1 is SGHRS and CDR2 is YFSETQ. V lost 8 bases to trimming and J lost 0 bases, with 14 bases between them. The CDR3 sequence is 14 residues long. CDR3 region: CASPTRGMNTEAFF. Here the CDR3 DNA reads TGCGCCAGTCCAACCAGGGGCATGAACACTGAAGCTTTCTTT.

This clonotype was counted at least ten times. The V call is TRBV5-1, the J call TRBJ1-5; the D gene is possibly TRBD1 (5 bases). Germline lookup yields CDR1 SGHRS and CDR2 YFSETQ. Trimming cost V 0 bases and J 6 bases, with 7 bases left between them. The CDR3 is made up of 13 amino acids. The CDR3 DNA follows: TGCGCCAGCAGCTTGGAAGGGGTTCAGCCCCAGCATTTT. Translating gives CASSLEGVQPQHF.

This clonotype was found a few times. The chain links TRBV9 to TRBJ2-2; D unclear. Germline V gene sequence: CDR1 SGDLS, CDR2 YYNGEE. The CDR3 spans 9 residues. The CDR3 DNA reads TGTGCACGCCCCGGGGAGCTGTTTTTT. Protein product: CARPGELFF.

V is TRBV5-1 and J is TRBJ2-1, with TRBD2 matching 9 bases. The CDR3 contains 15 residues. The V segment lost 3 bases and the J segment 7 bases; nucleotides outside the gene matches: 8. Germline-derived CDR1 and CDR2 are SGHRS and YFSETQ. The CDR3: CASSYSGRRDNEQFF. The CDR3 DNA reads TGCGCCAGCAGCTATAGCGGGAGAAGAGATAATGAGCAGTTCTTC.

CDR3 in amino acids: CASSLIVGVPLLYEQYF. In nucleotides, the CDR3 is TGCGCCAGCAGCTTGATCGTGGGGGTTCCGCTTCTTTACGAGCAGTACTTC. The rearrangement uses TRBV5-1 and TRBJ2-7; D possibly matches TRBD1 or TRBD2 (5 bases each). CDR3 length equals 17 residues. The germline V and J ends were trimmed by 1 base and 4 bases, with 21 bases remaining between them. Germline loops: CDR1 SGHRS, CDR2 YFSETQ.

The genes are TRBV10-3 and TRBJ2-3; possibly TRBD2 for D (6 bases). The V end lost 6 bases, the J end lost 4 bases, and 14 bases lay between the germline ends. In germline, CDR1 is ENHRY, CDR2 SYGVKD. CDR3 size: 14 residues. CDR3 sequence: CAIRREKWADTQYF. CDR3 coding DNA: TGTGCCATCAGACGGGAGAAGTGGGCAGATACGCAGTATTTT.

This clonotype was observed a few times. This rearrangement joins TRBV5-1 to TRBJ2-2; D ambiguous. This CDR3 is built from 15 residues. Deletions cut 0 bases from V and 0 bases from J, with 6 bases between. Germline CDR1 and CDR2: SGHRS and YFSETQ. This chain's CDR3 is CASSLVRANTGELFF. The DNA for the CDR3 is TGCGCCAGCAGCTTGGTTAGGGCGAACACCGGGGAGCTGTTTTTT.

The CDR3 DNA is TGTGCCAGCAGCTTAGACCGGGGCAGGCCTTTACAAGAGACCCAGTACTTC. Its translation is CASSLDRGRPLQETQYF. The chain combines TRBV11-2 with TRBJ2-5; D is tentatively TRBD1 or TRBD2 (5 bases each). Trimming pared 0 bases from V and 2 bases from J, leaving 16 bases between. Germline V lookup: CDR1 SGHAT, CDR2 FQNNGV. There are 17 residues in the CDR3. Drawing the rest from reference TRBV11-2 and TRBJ2-5, the complete variable domain is EAGVAQSPRYKIIEKRQSVAFWCNPISGHATLYWYQQILGQGPKLLIQFQNNGVVDDSQLPKDRFSAERLKGVDSTLKIQPAKLEDSAVYLCASSLDRGRPLQETQYFGPGTRLLVL.

This chain uses TRBV4-1 with TRBJ1-2, with TRBD1 matching over 11 bases. The V gene end was trimmed by 5 bases and the J gene end by 5 bases; junction bases not matched to a gene: 7. Germline lookup yields CDR1 MGHRA and CDR2 YSYEKL. The CDR3 covers 15 residues. CDR3 sequence reads: CASSSRTGGFYGYTF. Here the CDR3 DNA reads TGCGCCAGCAGCTCCCGGACAGGGGGCTTTTATGGCTACACCTTC.

This clonotype turned up a few times. At one boundary the junction diverges from the germline segment, which might be a read error. J is TRBJ2-5 and V is TRBV7-2; a possible D gene is TRBD2 (6 bases). CDR1 is SGHTA, CDR2 FQGNSA, per germline. The CDR3 loop spans 14 amino acids. CDR3 nucleotide sequence: TGTGCCAGCAGCTTAGGGAGGCAGCCCGCCCCGGGGGACTTC. Protein sequence: CASSLGRQPAPGDF.

The chain is built from TRBV4-1 and TRBJ1-5; D gene uncertain. Germline V CDR1 and CDR2: MGHRA, YSYEKL. This CDR3 spans 15 amino acids. Trimming pared 1 base from V and 0 bases from J, leaving 7 bases between. The CDR3 coding sequence is TGCGCCAGCAGCCAAGTCTTATATAGCAATCAGCCCCAGCATTTT. Encoded protein: CASSQVLYSNQPQHF.

Only a few counts were recorded for this clonotype. The gene calls are TRBV20-1 and TRBJ1-5, with 8 bases that match TRBD1. The CDR3 totals 14 residues. The V segment lost 6 bases and the J segment 7 bases; nucleotides outside the gene matches: 11. Germline V gene sequence: CDR1 DFQATT, CDR2 SNEGSKA (reference sequence). CDR3 amino acids: CSAYDRGSYQPQHF. CDR3 DNA sequence: TGCAGTGCCTACGACAGGGGATCTTACCAGCCCCAGCATTTT.

The gene calls are TRBV19 and TRBJ2-7; 7 positions match TRBD1. The junction had 5 bases not matched to a gene; V was cut back by 6 bases and J by 0 bases. CDR1 LNHDA and CDR2 SQIVND come from the germline V gene (reference sequence). The CDR3 is made up of 14 amino acids. In nucleotides, the CDR3 is TGTGCCAGTAGCGACAGGGACCCCTCCTACGAGCAGTACTTC. Translation: CASSDRDPSYEQYF. The full variable domain, rest sourced from reference TRBV19 and TRBJ2-7, is DGGITQSPKYLFRKEGQNVTLSCEQNLNHDAMYWYRQDPGQGLRLIYYSQIVNDFQKGDIAEGYSVSREKKESFPLTVTSAQKNPTAFYLCASSDRDPSYEQYFGPGTRLTVT.

This clonotype has more than one count but fewer than ten. The chain employs TRBV28 and TRBJ2-4; D is unclear. Germline values: CDR1 MDHEN, CDR2 SYDVKM. V lost 7 bases and J lost 6, with 16 bases in between. The CDR3 sequence is 14 residues long. CDR3 region: CASTPGRQANIQYF. The CDR3 nucleotides are TGTGCCAGCACCCCCGGACGGCAGGCAAACATTCAGTACTTC.

This clonotype showed up just a few times. V usage is TRBV5-1 and J usage is TRBJ2-7; D uncertain. Germline-derived CDR1 and CDR2 are SGHRS and YFSETQ. This CDR3 region has 15 residues. V was trimmed by 4 bases and J by 1 base, leaving 15 bases between them. CDR3 sequence: CASSLSGVLSYEQYF. CDR3 DNA sequence: TGCGCCAGCAGCCTGAGTGGGGTTCTTTCCTACGAGCAGTACTTC.

The chain combines TRBV20-1 with TRBJ2-7; TRBD1 aligns across 7 bases. Germline V CDR1 and CDR2: DFQATT, SNEGSKA (reference sequence). This CDR3 has 14 amino acids. The junction had 9 bases not matched to a gene; V was cut back by 5 bases and J by 2 bases. The CDR3 region is CSALRQGPTYEQYF. CDR3 nucleotides: TGCAGTGCTCTTAGACAGGGCCCCACCTACGAGCAGTACTTC.

This clonotype showed up just a few times. The gene calls are TRBV5-1 and TRBJ2-1, with TRBD2 matching 11 bases. CDR1 SGHRS and CDR2 YFSETQ come from the germline V gene. CDR3 length equals 13 residues. V lost 6 bases and J lost 10; bases outside the gene matches: 6. Here the CDR3 DNA reads TGCGCCAGCAAACTAGCGGGAGCAGGGGAGCAGTTCTTC. It encodes CASKLAGAGEQFF.

The CDR3 DNA follows: TGTGCCAGCAGCTTACACGGGACAGGGGTTAACGAGCAGTACTTC. It translates to CASSLHGTGVNEQYF. The chain is built from TRBV7-9 and TRBJ2-7; 10 bases are shared with TRBD1. Trimming at V came to 2 bases and at J to 5 bases, leaving 6 bases not matched to a gene. Germline loops: CDR1 SEHNR, CDR2 FQNEAQ (reference sequence). The CDR3 totals 15 residues. Full variable domain (remainder filled in from reference TRBV7-9 and TRBJ2-7): DTGVSQNPRHKITKRGQNVTFRCDPISEHNRLYWYRQTLGQGPEFLTYFQNEAQLEKSRLLSDRFSAERPKGSFSTLEIQRTEQGDSAMYLCASSLHGTGVNEQYFGPGTRLTVT.